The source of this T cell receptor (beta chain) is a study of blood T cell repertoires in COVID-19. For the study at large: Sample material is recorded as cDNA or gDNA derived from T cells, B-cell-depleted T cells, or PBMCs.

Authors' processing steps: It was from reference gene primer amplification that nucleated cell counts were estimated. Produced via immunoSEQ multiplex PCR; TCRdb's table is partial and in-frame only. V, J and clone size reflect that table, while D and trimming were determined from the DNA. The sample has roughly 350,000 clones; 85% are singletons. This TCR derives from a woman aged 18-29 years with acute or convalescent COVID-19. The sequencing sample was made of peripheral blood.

The CDR3 nucleotides read TGTGCCAGTAGTATAGGTTCGGACTCCCGTGTAACCTACAATGAGCAGTTCTTC. Translation gives CASSIGSDSRVTYNEQFF. V is TRBV19 and J is TRBJ2-1, with D possibly TRBD2 on 5 matching bases. Germline V CDR1 and CDR2: LNHDA, SQIVND (reference sequence). Trimming removed 1 base from V and 2 bases from J, with 18 bases in between. This CDR3 has 18 residues.